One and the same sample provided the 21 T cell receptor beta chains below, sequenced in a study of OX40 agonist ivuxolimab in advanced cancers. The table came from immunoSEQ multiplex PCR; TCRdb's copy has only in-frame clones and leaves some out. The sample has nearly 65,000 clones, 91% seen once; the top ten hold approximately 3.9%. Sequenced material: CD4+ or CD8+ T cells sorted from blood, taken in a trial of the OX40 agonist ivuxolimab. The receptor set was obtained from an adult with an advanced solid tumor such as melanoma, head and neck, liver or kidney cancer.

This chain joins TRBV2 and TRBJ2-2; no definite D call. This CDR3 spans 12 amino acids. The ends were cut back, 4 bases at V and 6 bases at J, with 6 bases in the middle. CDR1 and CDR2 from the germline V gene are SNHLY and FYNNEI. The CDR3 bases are TGTGCCAGCAGTGGACAATCCGGGGAGCTGTTTTTT. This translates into CASSGQSGELFF.

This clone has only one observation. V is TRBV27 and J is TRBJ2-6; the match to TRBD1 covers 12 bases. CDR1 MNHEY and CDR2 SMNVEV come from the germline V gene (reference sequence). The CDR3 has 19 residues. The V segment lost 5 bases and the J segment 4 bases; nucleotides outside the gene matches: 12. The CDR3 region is CASSLNPGQGARGANVLTF. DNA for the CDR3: TGTGCCAGCAGTCTGAACCCGGGACAGGGGGCAAGAGGGGCCAACGTCCTGACTTTC.

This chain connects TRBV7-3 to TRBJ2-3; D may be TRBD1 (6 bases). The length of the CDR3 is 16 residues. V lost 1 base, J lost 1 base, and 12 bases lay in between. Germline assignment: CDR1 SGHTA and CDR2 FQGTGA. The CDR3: CASSLIGGAGTDTQYF. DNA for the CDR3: TGTGCCAGCAGCTTAATTGGGGGCGCCGGCACAGATACGCAGTATTTT.

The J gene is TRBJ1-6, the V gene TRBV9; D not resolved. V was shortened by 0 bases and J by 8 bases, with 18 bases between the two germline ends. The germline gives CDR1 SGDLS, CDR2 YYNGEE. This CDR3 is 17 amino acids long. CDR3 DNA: TGTGCCAGCAGCGTAGCCGAGGCGTACTCCATTTATTCACCCCTCCACTTT. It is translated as CASSVAEAYSIYSPLHF. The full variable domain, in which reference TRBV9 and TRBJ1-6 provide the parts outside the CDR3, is DSGVTQTPKHLITATGQRVTLRCSPRSGDLSVYWYQQSLDQGLQFLIQYYNGEERAKGNILERFSAQQFPDLHSELNLSSLELGDSALYFCASSVAEAYSIYSPLHFGNGTRLTVT.

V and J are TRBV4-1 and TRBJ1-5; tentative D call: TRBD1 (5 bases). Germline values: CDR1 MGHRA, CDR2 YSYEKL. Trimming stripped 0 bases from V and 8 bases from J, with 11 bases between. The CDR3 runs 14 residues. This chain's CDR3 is CASSQDTGRKPQHF. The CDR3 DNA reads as TGCGCCAGCAGCCAAGACACAGGTCGAAAGCCCCAGCATTTT.

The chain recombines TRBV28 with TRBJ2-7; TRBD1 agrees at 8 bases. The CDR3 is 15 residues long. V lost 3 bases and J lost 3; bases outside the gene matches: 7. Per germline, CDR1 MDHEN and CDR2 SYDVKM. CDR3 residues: CASSFPGQGYYEQYF. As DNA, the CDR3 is TGTGCCAGCAGTTTTCCCGGACAGGGTTACTACGAGCAGTACTTC.

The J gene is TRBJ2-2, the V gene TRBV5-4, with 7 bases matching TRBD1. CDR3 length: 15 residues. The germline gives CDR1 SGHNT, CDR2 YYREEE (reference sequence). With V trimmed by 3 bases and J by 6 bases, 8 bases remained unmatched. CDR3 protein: CASSSDREGAGELFF. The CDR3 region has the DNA TGTGCCAGCAGCTCAGACAGGGAAGGGGCCGGGGAGCTGTTTTTT.

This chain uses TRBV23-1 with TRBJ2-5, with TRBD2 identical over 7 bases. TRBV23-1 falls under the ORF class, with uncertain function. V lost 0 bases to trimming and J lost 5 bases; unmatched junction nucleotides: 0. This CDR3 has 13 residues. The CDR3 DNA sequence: TGCGCCAGCAGTCAATCGGGAGGGGAGACCCAGTACTTC. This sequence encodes CASSQSGGETQYF.

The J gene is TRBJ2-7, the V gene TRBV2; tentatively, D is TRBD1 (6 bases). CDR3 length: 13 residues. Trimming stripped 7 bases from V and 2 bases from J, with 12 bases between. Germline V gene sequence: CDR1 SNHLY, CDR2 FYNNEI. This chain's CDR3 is CASKRTETYEQYF. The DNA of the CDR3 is TGTGCCAGCAAAAGGACAGAGACCTACGAGCAGTACTTC.

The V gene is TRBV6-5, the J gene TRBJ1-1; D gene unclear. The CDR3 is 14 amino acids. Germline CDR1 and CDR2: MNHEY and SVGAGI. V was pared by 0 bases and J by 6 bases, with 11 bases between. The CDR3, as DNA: TGTGCCAGCAGTTACTCGTCTCTTGTCGCTGAAGCTTTCTTT. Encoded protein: CASSYSSLVAEAFF.

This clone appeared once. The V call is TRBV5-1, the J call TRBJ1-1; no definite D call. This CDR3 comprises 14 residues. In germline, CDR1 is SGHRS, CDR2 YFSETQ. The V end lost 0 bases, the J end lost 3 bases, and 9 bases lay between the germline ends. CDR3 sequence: CASSLDPGDTEAFF. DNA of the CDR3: TGCGCCAGCAGCTTGGATCCGGGAGACACTGAAGCTTTCTTT.

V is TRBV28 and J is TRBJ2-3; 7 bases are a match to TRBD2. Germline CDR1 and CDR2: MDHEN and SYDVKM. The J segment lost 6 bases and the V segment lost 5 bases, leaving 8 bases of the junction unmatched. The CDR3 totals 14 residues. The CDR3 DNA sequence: TGTGCCAGCAGTCTTAGCGGGTGGGCCGATACGCAGTATTTT. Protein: CASSLSGWADTQYF. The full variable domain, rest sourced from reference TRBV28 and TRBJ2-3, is DVKVTQSSRYLVKRTGEKVFLECVQDMDHENMFWYRQDPGLGLRLIYFSYDVKMKEKGDIPEGYSVSREKKERFSLILESASTNQTSMYLCASSLSGWADTQYFGPGTRLTVL.

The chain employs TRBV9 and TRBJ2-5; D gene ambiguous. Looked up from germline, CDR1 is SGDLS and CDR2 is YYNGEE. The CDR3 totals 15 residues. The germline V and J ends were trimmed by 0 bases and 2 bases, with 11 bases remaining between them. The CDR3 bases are TGTGCCAGCAGCGTAGAAGGCTTAACACAAGAGACCCAGTACTTC. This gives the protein CASSVEGLTQETQYF.

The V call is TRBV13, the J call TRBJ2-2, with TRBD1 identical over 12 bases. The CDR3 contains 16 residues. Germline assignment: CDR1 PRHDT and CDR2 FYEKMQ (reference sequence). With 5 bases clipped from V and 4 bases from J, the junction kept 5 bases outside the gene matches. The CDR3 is CASSPRDRGPTGELFF. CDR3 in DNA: TGTGCCAGCAGCCCCCGGGACAGGGGGCCCACCGGGGAGCTGTTTTTT.

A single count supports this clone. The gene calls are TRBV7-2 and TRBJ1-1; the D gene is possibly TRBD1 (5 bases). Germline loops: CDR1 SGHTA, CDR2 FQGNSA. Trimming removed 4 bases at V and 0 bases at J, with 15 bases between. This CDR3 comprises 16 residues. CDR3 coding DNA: TGTGCCAGCAGCTGGGGGACGGTAGTCATGAACACTGAAGCTTTCTTT. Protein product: CASSWGTVVMNTEAFF.

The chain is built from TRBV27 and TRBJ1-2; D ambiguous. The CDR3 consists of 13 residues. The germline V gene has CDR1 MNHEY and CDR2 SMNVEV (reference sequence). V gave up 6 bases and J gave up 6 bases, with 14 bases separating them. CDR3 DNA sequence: TGTGCCAGCAGGGCCGGACGGTTGGATGGCTACACCTTC. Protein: CASRAGRLDGYTF.

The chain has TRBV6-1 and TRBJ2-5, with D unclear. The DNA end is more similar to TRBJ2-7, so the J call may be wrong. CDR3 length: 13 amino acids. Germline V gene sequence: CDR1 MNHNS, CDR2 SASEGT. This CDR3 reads CASSLKGPYEQYF. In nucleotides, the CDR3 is TGTGCCAGCAGTTTAAAAGGCCCCTACGAGCAGTACTTC.

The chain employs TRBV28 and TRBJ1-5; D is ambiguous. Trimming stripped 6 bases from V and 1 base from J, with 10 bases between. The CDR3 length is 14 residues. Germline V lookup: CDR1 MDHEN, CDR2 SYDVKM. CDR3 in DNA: TGTGCCAGCAGCCCCCGTTGGAGCAATCAGCCCCAGCATTTT. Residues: CASSPRWSNQPQHF. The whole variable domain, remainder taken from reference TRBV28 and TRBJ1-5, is DVKVTQSSRYLVKRTGEKVFLECVQDMDHENMFWYRQDPGLGLRLIYFSYDVKMKEKGDIPEGYSVSREKKERFSLILESASTNQTSMYLCASSPRWSNQPQHFGDGTRLSIL.

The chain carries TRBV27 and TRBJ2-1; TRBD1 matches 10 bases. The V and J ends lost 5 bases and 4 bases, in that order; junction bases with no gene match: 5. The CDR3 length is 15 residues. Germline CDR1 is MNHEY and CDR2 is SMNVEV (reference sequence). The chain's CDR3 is CASSIWTGGYNEQFF. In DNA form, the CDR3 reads TGTGCCAGCAGTATATGGACAGGGGGGTACAATGAGCAGTTCTTC.

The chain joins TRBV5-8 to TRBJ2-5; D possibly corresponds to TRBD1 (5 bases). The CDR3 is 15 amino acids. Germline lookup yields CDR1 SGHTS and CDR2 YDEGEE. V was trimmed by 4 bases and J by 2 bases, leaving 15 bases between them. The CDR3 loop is CASSRPHAGQETQYF. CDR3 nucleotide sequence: TGTGCCAGCAGCCGACCACACGCAGGGCAAGAGACCCAGTACTTC.

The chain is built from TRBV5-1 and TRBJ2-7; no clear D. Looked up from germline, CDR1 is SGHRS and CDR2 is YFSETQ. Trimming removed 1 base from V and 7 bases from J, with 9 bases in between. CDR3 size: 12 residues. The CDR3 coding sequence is TGCGCCAGCAGCTTGAGGGTTAGAGAGCAGTACGTC. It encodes CASSLRVREQYV.